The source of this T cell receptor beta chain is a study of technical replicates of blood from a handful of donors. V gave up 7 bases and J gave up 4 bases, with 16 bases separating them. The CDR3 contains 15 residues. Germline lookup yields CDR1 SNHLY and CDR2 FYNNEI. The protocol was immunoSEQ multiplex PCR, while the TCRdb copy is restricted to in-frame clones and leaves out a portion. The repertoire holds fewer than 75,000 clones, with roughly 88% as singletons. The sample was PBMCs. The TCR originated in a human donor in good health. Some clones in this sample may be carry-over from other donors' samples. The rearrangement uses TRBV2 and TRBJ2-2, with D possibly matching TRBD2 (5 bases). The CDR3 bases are TGTGCCAGCATTGGCCAGTGGGCGGGCACCGGGGAGCTGTTTTTT. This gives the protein CASIGQWAGTGELFF.